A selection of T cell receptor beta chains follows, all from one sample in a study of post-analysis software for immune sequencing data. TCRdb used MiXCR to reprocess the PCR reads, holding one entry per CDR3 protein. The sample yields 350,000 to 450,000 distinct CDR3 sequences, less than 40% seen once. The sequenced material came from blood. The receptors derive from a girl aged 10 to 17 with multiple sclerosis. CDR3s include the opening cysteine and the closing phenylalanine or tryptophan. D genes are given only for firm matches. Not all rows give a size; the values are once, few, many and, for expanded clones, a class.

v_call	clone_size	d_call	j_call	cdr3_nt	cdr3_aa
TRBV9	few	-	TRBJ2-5	TGTGCCAGCAGCGTAGAAACAGGGGAGACCCAGTACTTC	CASSVETGETQYF
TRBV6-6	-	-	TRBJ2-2	TGTGCCAGCAGTTACTCGATATCGATCTCCGGGGAGCTGTTTTTT	CASSYSISISGELFF
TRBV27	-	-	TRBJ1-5	TGTGCCAGCACCTTGTCATTGGTACCCCATCGCAATCAGCCCCAGCATTTT	CASTLSLVPHRNQPQHF
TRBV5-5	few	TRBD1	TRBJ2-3	TGTGCCAGCAGCTTGGGGGACAGGGGGAACACAGATACGCAGTATTTT	CASSLGDRGNTDTQYF
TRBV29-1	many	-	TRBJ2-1	TGCAGCGTTGCTGACAGCCCTGGGGTCTACAATGAGCAGTTCTTC	CSVADSPGVYNEQFF
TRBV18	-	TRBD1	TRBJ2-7	TGTGCCAGCTCTGTGACGGACAGGGCCTACGAGCAGTACTTC	CASSVTDRAYEQYF
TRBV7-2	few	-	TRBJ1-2	TGTGCCAGCAGCCGACGTGCAGGGGCGGGCTACACCTTC	CASSRRAGAGYTF
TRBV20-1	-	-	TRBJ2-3	TGCAGTGACCTCCGGTCCATAGCCCCTGATACGCAGTATTTT	CSDLRSIAPDTQYF
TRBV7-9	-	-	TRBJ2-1	TGTGCCAGCAGCTTAGTCCCGGAGAAATACAATGAGCAGTTCTTC	CASSLVPEKYNEQFF
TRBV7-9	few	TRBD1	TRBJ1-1	TGTGCCAGCAGGGCGACAGGGGACACTGAAGCTTTCTTT	CASRATGDTEAFF
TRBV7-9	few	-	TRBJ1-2	TGTGCCAGCAGCTTACCCCTGACAGTTAACTATGGCTACACCTTC	CASSLPLTVNYGYTF
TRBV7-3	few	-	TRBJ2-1	TGTGCCAGCAGGACCGGGACAAGCGTATACAATGAGCAGTTCTTC	CASRTGTSVYNEQFF
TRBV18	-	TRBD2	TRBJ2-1	TGTGCCAGCTCACCACGGGCGGGGGGGCCCAACAATGAGCAGTTCTTC	CASSPRAGGPNNEQFF
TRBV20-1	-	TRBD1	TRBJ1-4	TGCAGTGCTTCCGACAGGGACGATTCAACTAATGAAAAACTGTTTTTT	CSASDRDDSTNEKLFF
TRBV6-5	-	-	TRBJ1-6	TGTGCCAGCAGTTACTCGGGGGCGGATCCCTATAATTCACCCCTCCACTTT	CASSYSGADPYNSPLHF
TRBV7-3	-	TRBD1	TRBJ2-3	TGTGCCAGCAGCTTAATGAGGGCAGGGAAGGGGGCCACAGATACGCAGTATTTT	CASSLMRAGKGATDTQYF
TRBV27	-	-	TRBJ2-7	TGTGCCAGCAGTCCGGGGATTGGCGAGCAGTACTTC	CASSPGIGEQYF
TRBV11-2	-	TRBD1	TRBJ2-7	TGTGCCAGCAGCTACCCCCGGGACAGGAGTTCCTACGAGCAGTACTTC	CASSYPRDRSSYEQYF
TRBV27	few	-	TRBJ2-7	TGTGCCAGCAGTCCCTGGACTGGCGGGGCTACCTACGAGCAGTACTTC	CASSPWTGGATYEQYF
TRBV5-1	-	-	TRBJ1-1	TGCGCCAGCAGCTTCCAGGGCCGGATGAGGGACACTGAAGCTTTCTTT	CASSFQGRMRDTEAFF
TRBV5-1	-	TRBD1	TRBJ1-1	TGCGCCAGCAGCTGGGGGACAGCGAACACTGAAGCTTTCTTT	CASSWGTANTEAFF
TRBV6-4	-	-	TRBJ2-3	TGTGCCAGCAGTGACTCACCTTCGGGCACAGATACGCAGTATTTT	CASSDSPSGTDTQYF
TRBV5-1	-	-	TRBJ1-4	TGCGCCAGCAGCTTGCAGGCTAATGAAAAACTGTTTTTT	CASSLQANEKLFF
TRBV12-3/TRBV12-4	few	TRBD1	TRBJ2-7	TGTGCCAGCAGTTTGGGGTCAGGGGGCGGCCACGAGCAGTACTTC	CASSLGSGGGHEQYF
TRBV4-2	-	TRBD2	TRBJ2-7	TGTGCCAGCAGCCAGGTACTAGCGAATTCTCCCGAGCAGTACTTC	CASSQVLANSPEQYF
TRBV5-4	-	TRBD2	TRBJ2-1	TGTGCCAGCAGCCGCGAAAGCGGGGGGCCTAGGAATGAGCAGTTCTTC	CASSRESGGPRNEQFF
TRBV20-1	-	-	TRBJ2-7	TGCAGTGCGCAGGAGCCTGAGACCCTGTACTTC	CSAQEPETLYF
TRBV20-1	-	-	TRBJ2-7	TGCAGTGTTAGAGATGAAAAGGGTACCTACGAGCAGTACTTC	CSVRDEKGTYEQYF
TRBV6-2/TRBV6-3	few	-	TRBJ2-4	TGTGCCAGCAGTGGGGCCGTTTGGAAACCCGAAAACATTCAGTACTTC	CASSGAVWKPENIQYF
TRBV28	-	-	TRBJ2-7	TGTGCCAGCAGTTTATCCCCGGGGCGCATGAACGAGCAGTACTTC	CASSLSPGRMNEQYF
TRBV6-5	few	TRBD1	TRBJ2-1	TGTGCCAGCAGTTACACTCGGACAGGGGTCAGGGATGAGCAGTTCTTC	CASSYTRTGVRDEQFF
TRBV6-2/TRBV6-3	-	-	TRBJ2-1	TGTGCTACTTTTGAGGGAATCTACAATGAGCAGTTCTTC	CATFEGIYNEQFF
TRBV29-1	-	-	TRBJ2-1	TGCAGCGTTGAACGGGTGGGACCAAACAATGGGCAGTTCTTC	CSVERVGPNNGQFF
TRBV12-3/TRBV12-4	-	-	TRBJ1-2	TGTGCCAGCAGTTTCGCGGAACAGCTAGGGGGCTACACCTTC	CASSFAEQLGGYTF
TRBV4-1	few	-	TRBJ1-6	TGCGCCAGCAGCCCGCTCTTCGACCCGGGACACGTTAATTCACCCCTCCACTTT	CASSPLFDPGHVNSPLHF
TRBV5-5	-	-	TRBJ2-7	TGTGCCAGCAGCTTGGTACCCCTCGGACGGGTCTACGAGCAGTACTTC	CASSLVPLGRVYEQYF
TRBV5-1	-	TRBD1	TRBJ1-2	TGCGCCAGCAGCGGGACAGCGATTGGCTACACCTTC	CASSGTAIGYTF
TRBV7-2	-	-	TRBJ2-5	TGTGCCAGCAGCTTGGCGCGGATAGGAGAGACCCAGTACTTC	CASSLARIGETQYF
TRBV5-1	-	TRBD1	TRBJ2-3	TGCGCCAGCAGAACCGGGACAGGGGCCACGGATACGCAGTATTTT	CASRTGTGATDTQYF
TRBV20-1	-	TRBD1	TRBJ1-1	TGCAGTGCTAGGACAGGGAGATGGAACACTGAAGCTTTCTTT	CSARTGRWNTEAFF
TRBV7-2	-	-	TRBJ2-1	TGTGCCAGCACCCGGGACGGAGCCTACAATGAGCAGTTCTTC	CASTRDGAYNEQFF
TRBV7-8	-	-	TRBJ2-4	TGTGCCAGCAGCACCAACATGCCAGGGTCGAAAAACATTCAGTACTTC	CASSTNMPGSKNIQYF
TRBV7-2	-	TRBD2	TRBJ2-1	TGTGCCAGCAGCTTAGCTCGGGGGGGCCCCCGGTACAATGAGCAGTTCTTC	CASSLARGGPRYNEQFF
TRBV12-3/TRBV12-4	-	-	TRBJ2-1	TGTGCCAGCAGTTTCAGAGGGATTGAGCAGTTCTTC	CASSFRGIEQFF
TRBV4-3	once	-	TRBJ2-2	TGCGCCAGCAGCCAAGATAGGAGGCAGGGGAACACCGGGGAGCTGTTTTTT	CASSQDRRQGNTGELFF
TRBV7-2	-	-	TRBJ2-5	TGTGCCAGCAGCTTAGCGTCGGGACCAGAGACCCAGTACTTC	CASSLASGPETQYF
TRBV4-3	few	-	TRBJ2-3	TGCGCCAGCAGCGCGCGGTTCACAGATACGCAGTATTTT	CASSARFTDTQYF
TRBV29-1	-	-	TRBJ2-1	TGCAGCGTTGATACAGGACTGGATGAGCAGTTCTTC	CSVDTGLDEQFF
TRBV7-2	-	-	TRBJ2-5	TGTGCCAGCAGCTTAGAACTAGTTGGAGAGACCCAGTACTTC	CASSLELVGETQYF
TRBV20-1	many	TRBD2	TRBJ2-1	TGCAGTGCTAGAGATCCCACTAGCGGGGGAAACAATGAGCAGTTCTTC	CSARDPTSGGNNEQFF